This T cell receptor beta chain was sequenced for a study of immune characterization of retroperitoneal liposarcoma. The CDR3 spans 15 residues. Germline trimming cut 7 bases from V and 9 bases from J; bases unmatched to any gene: 11. Germline assignment: CDR1 MNHNS and CDR2 SASEGT. This clonotype has just a few counts. TCRdb fed the PCR reads into MiXCR, producing one record per CDR3 protein. The top ten clones hold about 8% of a sample with approximately 9,600 distinct CDR3 sequences, around 26% of them seen once. The sequencing sample was made of tumor tissue. The rearrangement joins TRBV6-1 to TRBJ2-2; TRBD2 agrees at 10 bases. This TCR was recovered from a male donor with retroperitoneal liposarcoma. CDR3 DNA: TGTGCCAGCACTTGGGCTAGCGGGAGCAAGAGGGAGCTGTTTTTT. Its protein product is CASTWASGSKRELFF.